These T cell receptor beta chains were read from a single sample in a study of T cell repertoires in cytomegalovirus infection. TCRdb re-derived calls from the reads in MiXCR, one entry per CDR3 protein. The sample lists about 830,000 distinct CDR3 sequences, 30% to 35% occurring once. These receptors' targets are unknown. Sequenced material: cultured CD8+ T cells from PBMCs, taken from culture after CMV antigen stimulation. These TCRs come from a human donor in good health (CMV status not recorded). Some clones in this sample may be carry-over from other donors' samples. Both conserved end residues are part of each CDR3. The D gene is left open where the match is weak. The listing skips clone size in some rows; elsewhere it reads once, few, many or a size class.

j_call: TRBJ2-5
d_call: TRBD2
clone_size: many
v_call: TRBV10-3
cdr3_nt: TGTGCCATCAGTGAGTCGGATAGCGGGGGCCGAGTGGGGGAGACCCAGTACTTC
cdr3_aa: CAISESDSGGRVGETQYF

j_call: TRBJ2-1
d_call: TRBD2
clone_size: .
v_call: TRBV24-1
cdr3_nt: TGTGCCACCAGTGATGGGGGATGGACTAGCGGGGTCTTGGGGGAGCAGTTCTTC
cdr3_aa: CATSDGGWTSGVLGEQFF

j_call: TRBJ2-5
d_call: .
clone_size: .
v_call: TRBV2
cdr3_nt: TGTGCCAGCAGTGACGCAGACAGCTACCAAGAGACCCAGTACTTC
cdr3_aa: CASSDADSYQETQYF

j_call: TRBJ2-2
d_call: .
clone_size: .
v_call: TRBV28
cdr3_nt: TGTGCCAGCAACAGATTAACCGGGGAGCTGTTTTTT
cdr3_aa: CASNRLTGELFF

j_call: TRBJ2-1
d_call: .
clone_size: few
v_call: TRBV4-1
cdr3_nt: TGCGCCAGCAGCCAAGGAGGGTCCCCCTACAATGAGCAGTTCTTC
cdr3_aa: CASSQGGSPYNEQFF

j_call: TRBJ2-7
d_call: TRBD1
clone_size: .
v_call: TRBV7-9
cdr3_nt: TGTGCCAGCAGCTTACCAGGGGGCTGGTACGAGCAGTACTTC
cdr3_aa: CASSLPGGWYEQYF

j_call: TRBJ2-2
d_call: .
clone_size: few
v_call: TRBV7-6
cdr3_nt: TGTGCCAGCAGCCCCAGGGGTCCCGGGGAGCTGTTTTTT
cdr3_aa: CASSPRGPGELFF

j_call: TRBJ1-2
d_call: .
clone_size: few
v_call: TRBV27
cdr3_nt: TGTGCCAGCAGTCCACGGGAGGGACTTTTAGTACATGGCTACACCTTC
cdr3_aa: CASSPREGLLVHGYTF

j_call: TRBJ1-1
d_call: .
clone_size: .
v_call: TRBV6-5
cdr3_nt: TGTGCCAGCAGTTACTCGTATACGGCAGAAGCTTTCTTT
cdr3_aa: CASSYSYTAEAFF

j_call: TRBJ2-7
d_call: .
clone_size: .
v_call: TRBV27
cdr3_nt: TGTGCCAGCATCAGAGGGAACGAGCAGTACTTC
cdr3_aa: CASIRGNEQYF

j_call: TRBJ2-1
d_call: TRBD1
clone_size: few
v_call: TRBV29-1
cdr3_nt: TGCAGCTTGGGACAGGGGGCCTACAATGAGCAGTTCTTC
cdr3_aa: CSLGQGAYNEQFF

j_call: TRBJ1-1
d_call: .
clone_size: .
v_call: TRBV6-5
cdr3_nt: TGTGCCAGCATTAACCTAGGAGAGGGCCCCACTGAAGCTTTCTTT
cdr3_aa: CASINLGEGPTEAFF

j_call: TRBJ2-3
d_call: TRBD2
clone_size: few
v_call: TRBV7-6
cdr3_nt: TGTGCCAGCAGCTTAGTAGCTAGCGGTCTCGGAGATACGCAGTATTTT
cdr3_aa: CASSLVASGLGDTQYF

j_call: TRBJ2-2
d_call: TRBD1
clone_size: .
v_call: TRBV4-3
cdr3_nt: TGCGCCAGCAGCCAACTCCCAGGGGGCCAAGGGGAGCTGTTTTTT
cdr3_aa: CASSQLPGGQGELFF

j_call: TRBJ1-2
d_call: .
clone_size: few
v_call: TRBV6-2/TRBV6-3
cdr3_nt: TGTGCCAGCAGGATGCCGGGAATCTATGGCTACACCTTC
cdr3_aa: CASRMPGIYGYTF

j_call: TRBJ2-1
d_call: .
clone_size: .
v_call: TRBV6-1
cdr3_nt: TGTGCCAGCACCCCCATAAGGGGCGCGAGCTCCTACAATGAGCAGTTCTTC
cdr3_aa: CASTPIRGASSYNEQFF

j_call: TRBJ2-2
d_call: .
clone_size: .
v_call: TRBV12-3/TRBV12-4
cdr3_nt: TGTGCCAGCAGTTCAAGAGGCCAACACACCGGGGAGCTGTTTTTT
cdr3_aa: CASSSRGQHTGELFF

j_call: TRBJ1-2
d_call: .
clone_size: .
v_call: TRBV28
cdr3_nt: TGTGCCAGCAGTTTTTTAGTGGCAGGGAACTATGGCTACACCTTC
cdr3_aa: CASSFLVAGNYGYTF

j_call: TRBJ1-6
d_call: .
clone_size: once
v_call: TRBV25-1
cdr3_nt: TGTGCCAGCAGTGAATATACCCTTAATTCACCCCTCCACTTT
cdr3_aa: CASSEYTLNSPLHF

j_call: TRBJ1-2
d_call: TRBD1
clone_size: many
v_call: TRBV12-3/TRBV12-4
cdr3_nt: TGTGCCAGCAGTACAAGGGACAGGAGAAGTGGCTACACCTTC
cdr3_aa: CASSTRDRRSGYTF

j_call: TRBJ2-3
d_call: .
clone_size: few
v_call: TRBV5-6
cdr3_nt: TGTGCCAGCAGCCCGCCCGCAGGGTCAGATACGCAGTATTTT
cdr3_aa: CASSPPAGSDTQYF

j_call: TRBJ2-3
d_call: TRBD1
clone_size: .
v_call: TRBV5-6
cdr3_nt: TGTGCCAGCAGCTTGTTAATGGGACAGGACACCACAGATACGCAGTATTTT
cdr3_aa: CASSLLMGQDTTDTQYF

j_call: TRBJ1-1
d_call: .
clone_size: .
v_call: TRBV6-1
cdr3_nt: TGTGCCAGCAGTGAATGGGCAGGCGAGGAAGCTTTCTTT
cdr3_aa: CASSEWAGEEAFF

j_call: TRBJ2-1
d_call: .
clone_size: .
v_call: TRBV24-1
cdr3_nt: TGTGCCACCAGTGACCCTCAAGCGACCTACAATGAGCAGTTCTTC
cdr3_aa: CATSDPQATYNEQFF

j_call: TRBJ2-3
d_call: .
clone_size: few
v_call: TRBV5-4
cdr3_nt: TGTGCCAGCAGCTTCCCACTAGCACGCACAGATACGCAGTATTTT
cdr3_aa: CASSFPLARTDTQYF

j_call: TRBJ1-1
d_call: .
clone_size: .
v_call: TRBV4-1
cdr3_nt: TGCGCCAGCAGCCAAGATGTGGCGCTTAACACTGAAGCTTTCTTT
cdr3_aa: CASSQDVALNTEAFF

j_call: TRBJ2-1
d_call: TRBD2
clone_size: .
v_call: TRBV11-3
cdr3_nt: TGTGCCAGCAGCTTGGGAGGGATTCAACACAATGAGCAGTTCTTC
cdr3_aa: CASSLGGIQHNEQFF

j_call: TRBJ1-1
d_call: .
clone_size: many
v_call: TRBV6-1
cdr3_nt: TGTGCCAGCAGTACCGGCCTCGGGATCCCTATGAACACTGAAGCTTTCTTT
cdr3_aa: CASSTGLGIPMNTEAFF

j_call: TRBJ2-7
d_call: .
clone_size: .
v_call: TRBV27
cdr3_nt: TGTGCCAGCAGCCCCGGGGGGCAGGTAGTGGTCTACGAGCAGTACTTC
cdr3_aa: CASSPGGQVVVYEQYF

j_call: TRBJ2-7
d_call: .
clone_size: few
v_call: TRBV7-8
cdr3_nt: TGTGCCAGCAGCTCCCCCGGGGCCGGCGGTGAGCAGTACTTC
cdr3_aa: CASSSPGAGGEQYF

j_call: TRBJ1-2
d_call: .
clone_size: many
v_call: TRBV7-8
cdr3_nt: TGTGCCAGCAGCCGATGGACGGACTATGGCTACACCTTC
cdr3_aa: CASSRWTDYGYTF

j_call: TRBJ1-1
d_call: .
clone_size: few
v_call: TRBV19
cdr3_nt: TGTGCCAGTAGTATAAACGAGGGGATGAACACTGAAGCTTTCTTT
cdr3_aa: CASSINEGMNTEAFF

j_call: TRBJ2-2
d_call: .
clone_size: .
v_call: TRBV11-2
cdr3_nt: TGTGCCAGCAGCTTAGATATGTGGGGGGCGGACACCGGGGAGCTGTTTTTT
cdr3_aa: CASSLDMWGADTGELFF

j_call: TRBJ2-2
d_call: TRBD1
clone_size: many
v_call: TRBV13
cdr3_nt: TGTGCCAGCAGCCCTAGGGACCTCACAGGGGGCGCGGTCACCGGGGAGCTGTTTTTT
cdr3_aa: CASSPRDLTGGAVTGELFF

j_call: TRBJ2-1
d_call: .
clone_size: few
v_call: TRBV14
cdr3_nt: TGTGCCAGCAGCCAAGATCCGGGGAATGAGCAGTTCTTC
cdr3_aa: CASSQDPGNEQFF

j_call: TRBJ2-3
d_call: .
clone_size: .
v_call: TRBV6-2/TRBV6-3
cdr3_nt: TGTGCCAGCAGTTATGGGACGGTCACAGATACGCAGTATTTT
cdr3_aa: CASSYGTVTDTQYF

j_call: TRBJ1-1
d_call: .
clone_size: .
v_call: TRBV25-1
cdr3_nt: TGTGCCAGTCGGTGGGGGGGAGGGACTGAAGCTTTCTTT
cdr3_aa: CASRWGGGTEAFF

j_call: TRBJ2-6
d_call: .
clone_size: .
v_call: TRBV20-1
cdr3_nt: TGCAGTGCCCCGGGACCAGACGTCCACTCTGGGGCCAACGTCCTGACTTTC
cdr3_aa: CSAPGPDVHSGANVLTF

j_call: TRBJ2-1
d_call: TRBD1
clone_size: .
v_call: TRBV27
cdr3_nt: TGTGCCAGTAATGACCCGGGACAGGGGATTGAGCAGTTCTTC
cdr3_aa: CASNDPGQGIEQFF

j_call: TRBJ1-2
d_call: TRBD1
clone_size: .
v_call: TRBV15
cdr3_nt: TGTGCCACGACCCCCGGGACAGGGGCCTTCTATGGCTACACCTTC
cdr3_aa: CATTPGTGAFYGYTF